This TCR beta chain came from a study of T cell responses to AZD1222 COVID-19 vaccine. The repertoire was sequenced with immunoSEQ multiplex PCR; TCRdb's copy has only in-frame clones and lacks some. Counted here are some 280,000 clones, about 94% occurring once; the ten biggest clones make up less than 0.6%. The junction had 7 bases not matched to a gene; V was cut back by 5 bases and J by 2 bases. Germline V lookup: CDR1 SGHTA, CDR2 FQGNSA. The CDR3 extends over 15 amino acids. This clone was seen just once. The TCR was taken from an adult who received the AZD1222 COVID-19 vaccine. This specimen was peripheral blood, taken 28 days after the second AZD1222 dose. This sequence joins TRBV7-2 and TRBJ2-3, with 7 positions matching TRBD1. In nucleotides, the CDR3 is TGTGCCAGCAGCAGAGTGACAGGGCCCACAGATACGCAGTATTTT. Translated, it gives CASSRVTGPTDTQYF.